A single sample is the source of the 9 T cell receptor beta chains below, sequenced in a study of T cells in Graves' hyperthyroidism and ophthalmopathy. Amplified TCR beta CDR3 regions came from RNA transcripts. HTBI primers were the set used in a first-round RT-PCR of the TCR CDR3. From the multiplex PCR reads, TCRdb called clonotypes with MiXCR, one entry per CDR3 protein. The table records 650,000 to 800,000 distinct CDR3 sequences, 45% of them present only once. Sequenced sample: peripheral blood or thyroid tissue (not recorded which). These TCRs come from an adult man with Graves' disease, either hyperthyroidism or ophthalmopathy (not recorded which).

The chain employs TRBV12-3 or TRBV12-4 and TRBJ1-6, with D perhaps matching TRBD1 (5 bases). CDR3 length: 16 residues. Trimming pared 6 bases from V and 3 bases from J, leaving 15 bases between. DNA for the CDR3: TGTGCCAGCAGACAAGCAGGGAGGAACTATAATTCACCCCTCCACTTT. Translated, it gives CASRQAGRNYNSPLHF.

Points on this clonotype: One junction end disagrees with the germline gene, perhaps due to a read error. DNA of the CDR3: TGTACCAGCAGCCCTGGACAGGGACCTTACCCCCAGCATTTT. This translates into CTSSPGQGPYPQHF. The chain employs TRBV2 and TRBJ1-5; 8 nucleotides match TRBD1. Germline V gene sequence: CDR1 SNHLY, CDR2 FYNNEI. The CDR3 has 14 residues.

A word on this clonotype: One end of the junction is discordant with germline, which a read error may explain. This chain joins TRBV4-1 and TRBJ1-5, with a weak D call TRBD1 (6 bases). Germline V CDR1 and CDR2: MGHRA, YSYEKL. CDR3 length: 15 amino acids. The CDR3 coding sequence is TGTGCCAGCAGCTTAGGGGGGGGGGCGAAACAGCCCCAGCATTTT. Its protein product is CASSLGGGAKQPQHF.

The rearrangement links TRBV5-4 to TRBJ1-4, with D hard to call. The V end lost 6 bases, the J end lost 8 bases, and 14 bases lay between the germline ends. This CDR3 is built from 13 residues. CDR1 is SGHNT, CDR2 YYREEE, per germline (reference sequence). CDR3 in amino acids: CASIRRAGEKLFF. CDR3 DNA: TGTGCCAGCATTCGTAGGGCGGGGGAAAAACTGTTTTTT.

Written as DNA, the CDR3 is TGCGCCAGCAGCTTGGTTCTCGGGACTAACTATGGCTACACCTTC. Translating it yields CASSLVLGTNYGYTF. J is TRBJ1-2 and V is TRBV5-1; D gene ambiguous. CDR1 and CDR2 (germline): SGHRS, YFSETQ. This CDR3 region has 15 residues. Trimming shortened V by 0 bases and J by 0 bases, and 9 bases separated the two germline ends.

This clonotype was counted once. This chain connects TRBV25-1 to TRBJ1-6, with D possibly matching TRBD1 (5 bases). The CDR3 length is 13 residues. V shed 8 bases and J shed 5 bases, with 10 bases lying between them. CDR1 is MGHDK and CDR2 is SYGVNS in the germline V gene. In DNA, the CDR3 is TGTGCCAGCTCCGGACACGATAATTCACCCCTCCACTTT. This translates into CASSGHDNSPLHF.

Ten or more counts support this clonotype. V and J are TRBV7-9 and TRBJ1-2; D gene unclear. V gave up 10 bases and J gave up 0 bases, with 15 bases separating them. This CDR3 spans 14 amino acids. Germline V CDR1 and CDR2: SEHNR, FQNEAQ (reference sequence). CDR3 nucleotide sequence: TGTGCCATCAAGGACGCACCGTCTAACTATGGCTACACCTTC. Translation: CAIKDAPSNYGYTF.

V and J are TRBV6-6 and TRBJ1-2; a possible D gene is TRBD1 (6 bases). The CDR3 extends over 14 amino acids. V lost 7 bases and J lost 0, with 12 bases in between. Per the germline V gene, CDR1 is MNHNY and CDR2 is SVGAGI (reference sequence). As DNA, the CDR3 is TGTGCCAGCAAAGGGACACCCGCTAACTATGGCTACACCTTC. It encodes CASKGTPANYGYTF.

The table lists this clonotype with a few counts. The genes are TRBV20-1 and TRBJ1-2; D is undetermined. The length of the CDR3 is 14 residues. Germline assignment: CDR1 DFQATT and CDR2 SNEGSKA (reference sequence). V gave up 2 bases and J gave up 1 base, with 11 bases separating them. The CDR3 spells CSARNLGFNYGYTF. The CDR3 DNA is TGCAGTGCTAGAAACTTGGGGTTTAACTATGGCTACACCTTC.